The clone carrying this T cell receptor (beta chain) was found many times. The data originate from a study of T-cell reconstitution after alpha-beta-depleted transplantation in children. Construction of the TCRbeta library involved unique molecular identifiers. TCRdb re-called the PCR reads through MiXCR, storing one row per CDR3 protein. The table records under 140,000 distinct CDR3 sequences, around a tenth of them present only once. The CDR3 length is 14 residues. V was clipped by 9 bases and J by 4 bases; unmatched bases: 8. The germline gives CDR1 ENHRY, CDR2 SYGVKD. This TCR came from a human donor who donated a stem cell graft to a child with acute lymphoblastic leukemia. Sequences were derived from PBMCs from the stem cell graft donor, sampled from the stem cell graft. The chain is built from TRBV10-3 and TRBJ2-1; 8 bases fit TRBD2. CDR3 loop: CAINRASGYNEQFF. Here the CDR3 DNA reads TGTGCCATTAACAGGGCTAGCGGGTACAATGAGCAGTTCTTC.